The 2 T cell receptor beta chains below all came from one sample that was sequenced in a study of T cell repertoires in cytomegalovirus infection. Via MiXCR, TCRdb re-called the reads, giving one row per CDR3 protein. The sample yields 200,000 to 300,000 distinct CDR3 sequences, roughly 13% seen once. The sample comprised PBMCs. The receptors stem from a human donor in good health (CMV status not recorded). Some clones in this sample may be carry-over from other donors' samples.

This clonotype was recorded at least ten times. This rearrangement joins TRBV7-2 to TRBJ2-7; D is perhaps TRBD2 (6 bases). Trimming left V 2 bases short and J 3 bases short, with 11 bases between. Germline V gives CDR1 SGHTA, CDR2 FQGNSA. This CDR3 is built from 14 residues. The CDR3 DNA sequence: TGTGCCAGCAGCTTACAAGCGGGCAACTACGAGCAGTACTTC. Translated, it gives CASSLQAGNYEQYF.

This clonotype was recorded at least ten times. The rearrangement joins TRBV4-2 to TRBJ2-1, with 9 nucleotides matching TRBD2. The V and J ends lost 3 bases and 2 bases, in that order; junction bases with no gene match: 5. Germline V gene lookup returns CDR1 LGHNA and CDR2 YNFKEQ. This CDR3 has 16 amino acids. The CDR3 spells CASSQETSGPYNEQFF. CDR3 in DNA: TGTGCCAGCAGCCAGGAGACTAGCGGTCCCTACAATGAGCAGTTCTTC.